These T cell receptor beta chains were read from a single sample in a study of vaccination effects on CD4 cells after COVID-19. These receptors' antigens are unknown. The assay was immunoSEQ multiplex PCR, and TCRdb's table has in-frame clones only and misses some. There are about 80,000 clones in the sample; around four fifths occur only once, and over 0.95% lies in the top ten. The sequencing used CD4+ T cells from PBMCs cultured with HCoV-OC43 spike peptides, collected after COVID-19 vaccination. These TCRs come from a human donor who received a COVID-19 vaccine. The CDR3 runs from the conserved cysteine through the conserved F or W. The order of the fields is CDR3 DNA, CDR3 protein, CDR3 length, D gene, clone size, V gene, J gene. D genes are given only for firm matches. Part of the rows lack a size; the others show once, few, many or a class for expanded clones.

cdr3_nt: TGTGCCAGCAGCCCTCCGGGATCGGCTAACTATGGCTACACCTTC; cdr3_aa: CASSPPGSANYGYTF; cdr3_length: 15; d_call: .; clone_size: .; v_call: TRBV5-4; j_call: TRBJ1-2
cdr3_nt: TGTGCCAGCAGTGACCACAATCAGCCCCAGCATTTT; cdr3_aa: CASSDHNQPQHF; cdr3_length: 12; d_call: .; clone_size: .; v_call: TRBV12-3/TRBV12-4; j_call: TRBJ1-5
cdr3_nt: TGTGCCAGCAGCCCAGTAAGTGGGACAGGGATCGTTAACACCTTC; cdr3_aa: CASSPVSGTGIVNTF; cdr3_length: 15; d_call: TRBD1; clone_size: few; v_call: TRBV5-4; j_call: TRBJ1-2
cdr3_nt: TGCGCCAGCAGTGTACACCGGAACACCGGGGAGCTGTTTTTT; cdr3_aa: CASSVHRNTGELFF; cdr3_length: 14; d_call: .; clone_size: .; v_call: TRBV10-1; j_call: TRBJ2-2
cdr3_nt: TGCGCCAGCAGCTTTTCATCGCAGGGCGGAGATACGCAGTATTTT; cdr3_aa: CASSFSSQGGDTQYF; cdr3_length: 15; d_call: .; clone_size: .; v_call: TRBV5-1; j_call: TRBJ2-3
cdr3_nt: TGTGCCAGAAGCTGCTACAGGGGTTGGGATGAAAAACTGTTTTTT; cdr3_aa: CARSCYRGWDEKLFF; cdr3_length: 15; d_call: TRBD1; clone_size: few; v_call: TRBV5-3; j_call: TRBJ1-4
cdr3_nt: TGTGCCAGCAGTGAGGAGAGGGCTCGGAATTCACCCCTCCACTTT; cdr3_aa: CASSEERARNSPLHF; cdr3_length: 15; d_call: .; clone_size: .; v_call: TRBV2; j_call: TRBJ1-6
cdr3_nt: TGCGCCAGCAGCCGAATGGACCATGTGGATTCACCCCTCCACTTT; cdr3_aa: CASSRMDHVDSPLHF; cdr3_length: 15; d_call: .; clone_size: .; v_call: TRBV4-1; j_call: TRBJ1-6
cdr3_nt: TGTGCCAGCAGCTTAGAGGAAGAGACCCAGTACTTC; cdr3_aa: CASSLEEETQYF; cdr3_length: 12; d_call: .; clone_size: .; v_call: TRBV7-8; j_call: TRBJ2-5
cdr3_nt: TGCGCCAGCAGTCGGGATCAGGGATATGAGACCCAGTACTTC; cdr3_aa: CASSRDQGYETQYF; cdr3_length: 14; d_call: .; clone_size: .; v_call: TRBV10-1; j_call: TRBJ2-5
cdr3_nt: TGTGCCAGCGCGGGGGGGGCGACAGGGGAGGAGACCCAGTACTTC; cdr3_aa: CASAGGATGEETQYF; cdr3_length: 15; d_call: .; clone_size: .; v_call: TRBV27; j_call: TRBJ2-5
cdr3_nt: TGTGCCAGCAGGTTAGCGGGTTCATTCGCTGAGCAGTTCTTC; cdr3_aa: CASRLAGSFAEQFF; cdr3_length: 14; d_call: TRBD2; clone_size: .; v_call: TRBV7-2; j_call: TRBJ2-1
cdr3_nt: TGTGCCAGCAGCTTGGGGGGCCAAGAGACCCAGTACTTC; cdr3_aa: CASSLGGQETQYF; cdr3_length: 13; d_call: .; clone_size: .; v_call: TRBV5-4; j_call: TRBJ2-5
cdr3_nt: TGTGCCAGCAGCCAAGTTTGCGGGGGCCCCAGCACAGATACGCAGTATTTT; cdr3_aa: CASSQVCGGPSTDTQYF; cdr3_length: 17; d_call: .; clone_size: .; v_call: TRBV3-1/TRBV3-2; j_call: TRBJ2-3
cdr3_nt: TGTGCCAGCAGCTTCGACAGGGGTGGCACTGAAGCTTTCTTT; cdr3_aa: CASSFDRGGTEAFF; cdr3_length: 14; d_call: TRBD1; clone_size: .; v_call: TRBV7-2; j_call: TRBJ1-1
cdr3_nt: TGCGCCAGCAGCGCGTCGACAGGGGGCAATCAGCCCCAGCATTTT; cdr3_aa: CASSASTGGNQPQHF; cdr3_length: 15; d_call: TRBD1; clone_size: .; v_call: TRBV5-1; j_call: TRBJ1-5
cdr3_nt: TGTGCCAGTAGTATAGTCGGACAGGGGGCCGGTGGGTTTGCCAAAAACATTCAGTACTTC; cdr3_aa: CASSIVGQGAGGFAKNIQYF; cdr3_length: 20; d_call: TRBD1; clone_size: .; v_call: TRBV19; j_call: TRBJ2-4
cdr3_nt: TGTGCCAGTAAAGTCGGAGGAGGACCTGGAAACACCATATATTTT; cdr3_aa: CASKVGGGPGNTIYF; cdr3_length: 15; d_call: .; clone_size: .; v_call: TRBV19; j_call: TRBJ1-3
cdr3_nt: TGCAGCGCAAGACAGGAGGTAATGAACGGCTACACCTTC; cdr3_aa: CSARQEVMNGYTF; cdr3_length: 13; d_call: .; clone_size: few; v_call: TRBV29-1; j_call: TRBJ1-2
cdr3_nt: TGTGCCAGCAGCTCGACAGTAAATTCACCCCTCCACTTT; cdr3_aa: CASSSTVNSPLHF; cdr3_length: 13; d_call: .; clone_size: .; v_call: TRBV7-8; j_call: TRBJ1-6
cdr3_nt: TGCAGCGTGCAGGAGACCTATAATTCACCCCTCCACTTT; cdr3_aa: CSVQETYNSPLHF; cdr3_length: 13; d_call: .; clone_size: .; v_call: TRBV29-1; j_call: TRBJ1-6
cdr3_nt: TGTGCCAGCAGACGTTTTGGGGGGCAAAGCTCCTATAATTCACCCCTCCACTTT; cdr3_aa: CASRRFGGQSSYNSPLHF; cdr3_length: 18; d_call: .; clone_size: .; v_call: TRBV3-1/TRBV3-2; j_call: TRBJ1-6
cdr3_nt: TGTGCCACCAGGGGGGTTAAGGATGGCTACACCTTC; cdr3_aa: CATRGVKDGYTF; cdr3_length: 12; d_call: TRBD1; clone_size: .; v_call: TRBV19; j_call: TRBJ1-2
cdr3_nt: TGCGCCAGCAGCTCCTCTAGCGGGGAAACGCAGTATTTT; cdr3_aa: CASSSSSGETQYF; cdr3_length: 13; d_call: TRBD2; clone_size: once; v_call: TRBV5-1; j_call: TRBJ2-3
cdr3_nt: TGTGCCAGTAGCAGGACAGGGGATCCTGAGCAGTTCTTC; cdr3_aa: CASSRTGDPEQFF; cdr3_length: 13; d_call: TRBD1; clone_size: .; v_call: TRBV19; j_call: TRBJ2-1
cdr3_nt: TGTGCCAGTAGCGGGGACTCTGGGGCCAACGTCCTGACTTTC; cdr3_aa: CASSGDSGANVLTF; cdr3_length: 14; d_call: .; clone_size: .; v_call: TRBV19; j_call: TRBJ2-6
cdr3_nt: TGTGCCAGCAGCCCCACAGGGCCGCTGTCTGGGGCCAACGTCCTGACTTTC; cdr3_aa: CASSPTGPLSGANVLTF; cdr3_length: 17; d_call: .; clone_size: .; v_call: TRBV7-2; j_call: TRBJ2-6
cdr3_nt: TGTGCCAGCAGCTCCGGTCGGGGGAGGAGGAACACTGAAGCTTTCTTT; cdr3_aa: CASSSGRGRRNTEAFF; cdr3_length: 16; d_call: .; clone_size: .; v_call: TRBV7-2; j_call: TRBJ1-1
cdr3_nt: TGTGCCAGCAGCTTAGATATGGGCGGGGGCCAGTTCTTC; cdr3_aa: CASSLDMGGGQFF; cdr3_length: 13; d_call: .; clone_size: .; v_call: TRBV11-2; j_call: TRBJ2-1
cdr3_nt: TGTGCCAGCAGGAACATGTCCCGGGAGCTGTTTTTT; cdr3_aa: CASRNMSRELFF; cdr3_length: 12; d_call: .; clone_size: .; v_call: TRBV2; j_call: TRBJ2-2
cdr3_nt: TGTGCCAGCAGTTTCGACAGGGGTAGGCAGCCCCAGCATTTT; cdr3_aa: CASSFDRGRQPQHF; cdr3_length: 14; d_call: TRBD1; clone_size: few; v_call: TRBV27; j_call: TRBJ1-5
cdr3_nt: TGTGCCAGTTCCCTCACAGGGGATTATGGCTACACCTTC; cdr3_aa: CASSLTGDYGYTF; cdr3_length: 13; d_call: TRBD1; clone_size: once; v_call: TRBV19; j_call: TRBJ1-2
cdr3_nt: TGTGCCAGCAGCCGCCGGCCGGATGGCTACACCTTC; cdr3_aa: CASSRRPDGYTF; cdr3_length: 12; d_call: .; clone_size: .; v_call: TRBV28; j_call: TRBJ1-2
cdr3_nt: TGTGCCAGCTCAATGGCGGGGTATGCCACTGAAGCTTTCTTT; cdr3_aa: CASSMAGYATEAFF; cdr3_length: 14; d_call: .; clone_size: .; v_call: TRBV18; j_call: TRBJ1-1
cdr3_nt: TGTGCCAGCAGTTCTTGGGTGGTTTGGACTGAAGCTTTCTTT; cdr3_aa: CASSSWVVWTEAFF; cdr3_length: 14; d_call: .; clone_size: .; v_call: TRBV28; j_call: TRBJ1-1
cdr3_nt: TGTGCCAGCAGCTTAGCAGGGGCGAACACTGAAGCTTTCTTT; cdr3_aa: CASSLAGANTEAFF; cdr3_length: 14; d_call: .; clone_size: .; v_call: TRBV7-2; j_call: TRBJ1-1
cdr3_nt: TGTGCCAGCAGCTTATCGCGAGGGGGGACCGGGGAGCTGTTTTTT; cdr3_aa: CASSLSRGGTGELFF; cdr3_length: 15; d_call: .; clone_size: few; v_call: TRBV7-8; j_call: TRBJ2-2
cdr3_nt: TGTGCCAGCTCACTATCTACAGGGGCGAATGAAGCTTTCTTT; cdr3_aa: CASSLSTGANEAFF; cdr3_length: 14; d_call: TRBD1; clone_size: few; v_call: TRBV18; j_call: TRBJ1-1
cdr3_nt: TGCGCCAGCAGCCAACTCGGGGATCCCACAGATACGCAGTATTTT; cdr3_aa: CASSQLGDPTDTQYF; cdr3_length: 15; d_call: .; clone_size: few; v_call: TRBV4-3; j_call: TRBJ2-3
cdr3_nt: TGTGCCAGCAGCTTGGGCTCGCTGGACAGGGACACGAGGTCACCCCTCCACTTT; cdr3_aa: CASSLGSLDRDTRSPLHF; cdr3_length: 18; d_call: TRBD1; clone_size: once; v_call: TRBV5-6; j_call: TRBJ1-6
cdr3_nt: TGTGCCAGCAGCTTAGCCAGGAGCAATGAGCAGTTCTTC; cdr3_aa: CASSLARSNEQFF; cdr3_length: 13; d_call: .; clone_size: .; v_call: TRBV7-2; j_call: TRBJ2-1
cdr3_nt: TGTGCCAGCAGCGTAGAAAGTAATGAAAAACTGTTTTTT; cdr3_aa: CASSVESNEKLFF; cdr3_length: 13; d_call: .; clone_size: .; v_call: TRBV9; j_call: TRBJ1-4
cdr3_nt: TGTGCCAGCAGCTTTAGCGGGGGGGCGTGGACCGGGGAGCTGTTTTTT; cdr3_aa: CASSFSGGAWTGELFF; cdr3_length: 16; d_call: TRBD2; clone_size: .; v_call: TRBV5-8; j_call: TRBJ2-2
cdr3_nt: TGTGCCAGTACGGACAGGGGGCGGAGGGATACGCAGTATTTT; cdr3_aa: CASTDRGRRDTQYF; cdr3_length: 14; d_call: TRBD1; clone_size: .; v_call: TRBV19; j_call: TRBJ2-3
cdr3_nt: TGTGCCAGCAGCACGCAGGGACAGGCAGGCGGCTACACCTTC; cdr3_aa: CASSTQGQAGGYTF; cdr3_length: 14; d_call: TRBD1; clone_size: .; v_call: TRBV6-5; j_call: TRBJ1-2
cdr3_nt: TGTGCCAGTAGTACCAGCCCCGGACAGGGGACGGGAAACACCATATATTTT; cdr3_aa: CASSTSPGQGTGNTIYF; cdr3_length: 17; d_call: TRBD1; clone_size: .; v_call: TRBV19; j_call: TRBJ1-3
cdr3_nt: TGTGCCAGCTCACCACGCCGGGACGTCCTAGCCAAAAACATTCAGTACTTC; cdr3_aa: CASSPRRDVLAKNIQYF; cdr3_length: 17; d_call: .; clone_size: .; v_call: TRBV18; j_call: TRBJ2-4
cdr3_nt: TGTGCCAGCAGTTTACTGACTGCTGTGAACACTGAAGCTTTCTTT; cdr3_aa: CASSLLTAVNTEAFF; cdr3_length: 15; d_call: .; clone_size: .; v_call: TRBV28; j_call: TRBJ1-1
cdr3_nt: TGCGCCAGCAGTTCGGACAGTCTCAATCAGCCCCAGCATTTT; cdr3_aa: CASSSDSLNQPQHF; cdr3_length: 14; d_call: .; clone_size: .; v_call: TRBV5-1; j_call: TRBJ1-5
cdr3_nt: TGTGCCTGGAGTGAGGGGCAGGGTGAAAAACTGTTTTTT; cdr3_aa: CAWSEGQGEKLFF; cdr3_length: 13; d_call: .; clone_size: few; v_call: TRBV30; j_call: TRBJ1-4
cdr3_nt: TGTGCCAGCAGCCCCATTACAGGGGGGCGTACGCAGTATTTT; cdr3_aa: CASSPITGGRTQYF; cdr3_length: 14; d_call: TRBD1; clone_size: .; v_call: TRBV5-6; j_call: TRBJ2-3